This T cell receptor beta chain was sequenced for a study of cytomegalovirus exposure and HLA in healthy donors. Study context: Early release data held 85 million or so unique TCRs from HLA-typed donors.

The germline gives CDR1 LNHDA, CDR2 SQIVND (reference sequence). The V end lost 3 bases, the J end lost 0 bases, and 15 bases lay between the germline ends. The CDR3 runs to 16 residues. With respect to this clone: Its antigen is not identified.

Study observations and caveats: The study listed approximately 170 cytomegalovirus-associated TCR beta chains.

The PCR was carried out with 60 Vbeta primers and 13 Jbeta primers. Profiled with immunoSEQ multiplex PCR; TCRdb holds only in-frame clones, not every one. Among 150,000 or so clones listed, over 60% were seen once. The V gene is TRBV19, the J gene TRBJ2-7, with D perhaps TRBD1 (5 bases). The sequence was obtained from a girl aged 5 to 17 in good health and CMV-seronegative. Sequences were obtained from PBMCs. The CDR3 DNA sequence: TGTGCCAGTAGTATTCAGGGCGGCTATCCCTCCTACGAGCAGTACTTC. This sequence encodes CASSIQGGYPSYEQYF.